The 30 T cell receptor beta chains below come from one sample, sequenced in a study of Tregs in tolerant kidney transplant recipients. Produced via immunoSEQ multiplex PCR; TCRdb's table is partial and in-frame only. This table has over 50,000 clones, around four fifths appearing once. Input material: CD4+ T cells from blood. These receptors were taken from a human donor in good health.

Comment on this clone: Its ends do not fully match the called genes, so a read error is possible. The rearrangement links TRBV7-7 to TRBJ2-7; 7 bases fit TRBD1. This CDR3 spans 15 amino acids. Germline loops: CDR1 SSHAT, CDR2 FNYEAQ (reference sequence). The CDR3, as DNA: TGTGCTAGCAGCTCAGCAAGACAGGGTCCCTACGAGCAGTACTTC. Translating it yields CASSSARQGPYEQYF.

The chain is built from TRBV6-5 and TRBJ2-7; 7 bases match TRBD1. The germline CDR1 and CDR2 sequences are MNHEY and SVGAGI. V lost 2 bases to trimming and J lost 3 bases; unmatched junction nucleotides: 10. The CDR3 has 16 amino acids. The CDR3 bases are TGTGCCAGCAGTTACACGGGACAGATGGGCTTCTACGAGCAGTACTTC. Its protein is CASSYTGQMGFYEQYF.

This rearrangement joins TRBV10-3 to TRBJ2-1; TRBD2 agrees at 8 bases. Germline values: CDR1 ENHRY, CDR2 SYGVKD. Trimming removed 6 bases from V and 2 bases from J; junction bases left unmatched: 9. The CDR3 totals 16 residues. The CDR3 DNA follows: TGTGCCATCAGAGGGTCGGGAGGGCCTCCCTACAATGAGCAGTTCTTC. Its translation: CAIRGSGGPPYNEQFF.

V and J are TRBV7-2 and TRBJ1-5; 9 bases are a match to TRBD1. Germline V CDR1 and CDR2: SGHTA, FQGNSA. This CDR3 is 14 amino acids long. Germline trimming cut 4 bases from V and 11 bases from J; bases unmatched to any gene: 9. The CDR3 DNA reads as TGTGCCAGCAGCTCGGGACAGGGTGGGTCGACCCAGCATTTT. This encodes CASSSGQGGSTQHF.

The count of this clone is one. The rearrangement joins TRBV18 to TRBJ2-7; 7 bases are shared with TRBD2. CDR1 is KGHSH, CDR2 LQKENI, per germline. The CDR3 is 14 amino acids. The trim removed 5 bases at V and 3 bases at J, leaving 7 bases unmatched. The CDR3 DNA reads as TGTGCCAGCTCAAGGACGGGAGGACGCTACGAGCAGTACTTC. This translates into CASSRTGGRYEQYF.

V usage is TRBV5-6 and J usage is TRBJ2-7; no clear D. Germline V gene lookup returns CDR1 SGHDT and CDR2 YYEEEE. This CDR3 is built from 16 residues. Deletions cut 4 bases from V and 7 bases from J, with 24 bases between. CDR3 sequence reads: CASSRSGPYPSREQYF. DNA of the CDR3: TGTGCCAGCAGCCGGAGTGGGCCTTACCCCTCTCGAGAGCAGTACTTC.

The chain joins TRBV12-5 to TRBJ2-7, with 8 nucleotides matching TRBD1. CDR1 is LGHNT and CDR2 is FRNRAP in the germline V gene. The CDR3 sequence is 19 residues long. Losses at the gene ends were 6 bases for V and 6 bases for J; bases not matched to a gene: 25. The DNA of the CDR3 is TGTGCTAGTGGATATGACAGGGGAGTCCTTAAGCGTTTTCCGCCCGAGCAGTACTTC. It codes for CASGYDRGVLKRFPPEQYF.

The chain joins TRBV6-5 to TRBJ1-5; D is undetermined. The CDR3 is 12 amino acids. CDR1 and CDR2 from the germline V gene are MNHEY and SVGAGI. Trimming shortened V by 11 bases and J by 2 bases, and 10 bases separated the two germline ends. CDR3 sequence (DNA): TGTGCCGCGGGCGGAGGCAATCAGCCCCAGCATTTT. Protein product: CAAGGGNQPQHF.

The gene calls are TRBV11-2 and TRBJ1-1; a weak D match, TRBD1 (6 bases). Looked up from germline, CDR1 is SGHAT and CDR2 is FQNNGV. This CDR3 comprises 16 residues. V was trimmed by 1 base and J by 2 bases, leaving 14 bases between them. CDR3 coding DNA: TGTGCCAGCAGCTTAGCTGGAGGGGGGGGTAACACTGAAGCTTTCTTT. Translation: CASSLAGGGGNTEAFF.

The gene calls are TRBV7-2 and TRBJ2-1, with 12 bases that match TRBD2. With 8 bases clipped from V and 0 bases from J, the junction kept 14 bases outside the gene matches. The CDR3 consists of 19 residues. Germline CDR1 is SGHTA and CDR2 is FQGNSA. CDR3 DNA sequence: TGTGCCAGCGACAGGGGGGGGACTAGCGGGCCGAGCTCCTACAATGAGCAGTTCTTC. Its translation is CASDRGGTSGPSSYNEQFF.

The chain has TRBV9 and TRBJ2-3, with 9 bases lining up with TRBD2. The CDR3 is made up of 16 amino acids. V lost 0 bases to trimming and J lost 4 bases; unmatched junction nucleotides: 6. CDR1 SGDLS and CDR2 YYNGEE come from the germline V gene. The CDR3 DNA sequence: TGTGCCAGCAGCGTAGCTGCGGGACTAGCACCAGATACGCAGTATTTT. Translation gives CASSVAAGLAPDTQYF.

This clone was seen a few times. The sample holds other DNA sequences that translate to the same CDR3. The chain employs TRBV7-3 and TRBJ2-1; TRBD2 agrees at 7 bases. CDR1 and CDR2 from the germline V gene are SGHTA and FQGTGA. The CDR3 has 16 residues. The ends lost 2 bases at V and 0 bases at J; junction bases unmatched: 4. The CDR3 DNA reads as TGTGCCAGCAGCTTATCCGGCGGGAGCTCCTACAATGAGCAGTTCTTC. This sequence encodes CASSLSGGSSYNEQFF.

The chain employs TRBV20-1 and TRBJ2-1; D is ambiguous. This CDR3 is 11 amino acids long. CDR1 is DFQATT and CDR2 is SNEGSKA in the germline V gene (reference sequence). Trimming took off 4 bases at V and 9 bases at J, with 10 bases between the two ends. CDR3 nucleotide sequence: TGCAGTGCTACCCGACAAGTTGAGCAGTTCTTC. This gives the protein CSATRQVEQFF.

This clone was detected only once. The rearrangement links TRBV29-1 to TRBJ2-1; TRBD2 matches 8 bases. There are 14 residues in the CDR3. With V trimmed by 5 bases and J by 10 bases, 13 bases remained unmatched. CDR1 and CDR2 (germline): SQVTM, ANQGSEA. The CDR3 DNA reads TGCAGCGTTATGGGACCGGGACTAGGGGGGGAGCAGTTCTTC. Translation: CSVMGPGLGGEQFF.

V is TRBV18 and J is TRBJ1-1, with D perhaps TRBD1 (5 bases). CDR1 is KGHSH and CDR2 is LQKENI in the germline V gene. The CDR3 extends over 16 amino acids. The V end was cut by 3 bases, the J end by 2 bases, with 16 bases between. CDR3 amino acids: CASSPPDGHRNTEAFF. The CDR3 nucleotides are TGTGCCAGCTCACCTCCCGATGGACACCGAAACACTGAAGCTTTCTTT.

This sequence joins TRBV5-1 and TRBJ2-1; 14 nucleotides agree with TRBD2. J lost 9 bases, V lost 4 bases, and 6 bases had no gene match. The CDR3 spans 15 residues. CDR1 is SGHRS and CDR2 is YFSETQ in the germline V gene. The CDR3 loop is CASSLGTSGSSEQFF. In DNA, the CDR3 is TGCGCCAGCAGCCTGGGGACTAGCGGGAGTTCTGAGCAGTTCTTC.

The chain recombines TRBV5-6 with TRBJ2-7; D ambiguous. This CDR3 comprises 14 residues. Trimming stripped 1 base from V and 1 base from J, with 9 bases between. Looked up from germline, CDR1 is SGHDT and CDR2 is YYEEEE. CDR3 sequence (DNA): TGTGCCAGCAGCTTGAGAATGGGTTCCTACGAGCAGTACTTC. Amino acids: CASSLRMGSYEQYF.

The rearrangement links TRBV5-8 to TRBJ2-7; 7 nucleotides agree with TRBD2. Germline assignment: CDR1 SGHTS and CDR2 YDEGEE. V lost 0 bases, J lost 3 bases, and 6 bases stayed unmatched. CDR3 length equals 15 residues. Written as DNA, the CDR3 is TGTGCCAGCAGCTTGGGGGCGGGAGAGGTCTACGAGCAGTACTTC. The encoded protein is CASSLGAGEVYEQYF.

The chain links TRBV19 to TRBJ2-2; D is perhaps TRBD1 (7 bases). Trimming shortened V by 6 bases and J by 2 bases, and 19 bases separated the two germline ends. The CDR3 is made up of 17 amino acids. Germline CDR1 and CDR2: LNHDA and SQIVND (reference sequence). CDR3 sequence reads: CASRIKAGGINTGELFF. In DNA form, the CDR3 reads TGTGCCAGTAGGATAAAGGCAGGGGGGATTAACACCGGGGAGCTGTTTTTT.

The genes are TRBV27 and TRBJ2-6; unclear D gene. This CDR3 is 14 amino acids long. From germline, CDR1 is MNHEY and CDR2 SMNVEV (reference sequence). V dropped 4 bases and J dropped 0 bases, with 4 bases sitting between them. The CDR3: CASSWGSGANVLTF. CDR3 coding DNA: TGTGCCAGCAGTTGGGGCTCTGGGGCCAACGTCCTGACTTTC.

The chain recombines TRBV9 with TRBJ2-5, with a weak D call TRBD1 (5 bases). Trimming removed 4 bases at V and 5 bases at J, with 12 bases between. Germline V gene lookup returns CDR1 SGDLS and CDR2 YYNGEE. The CDR3 has 13 amino acids. CDR3 coding DNA: TGTGCCAGCAGCTCACCAGGGTTTGAGACCCAGTACTTC. Amino acids: CASSSPGFETQYF.

The chain combines TRBV7-6 with TRBJ2-2; a weak D match, TRBD2 (5 bases). Germline CDR1 is SGHVS and CDR2 is FNYEAQ. V was pared by 5 bases and J by 4 bases, with 14 bases between. CDR3 size: 15 residues. CDR3 DNA sequence: TGTGCCAGCAGCCGGGGTACCCTGGGCACCGGGGAGCTGTTTTTT. Protein product: CASSRGTLGTGELFF.

This rearrangement joins TRBV10-3 to TRBJ2-1, with D perhaps TRBD1 (6 bases). Germline-derived CDR1 and CDR2 are ENHRY and SYGVKD. Trimming removed 3 bases at V and 15 bases at J, with 18 bases between. The CDR3 contains 13 residues. Here the CDR3 DNA reads TGTGCCATCAGTGAAACCGGGACACCGAACGTGTTCTTC. Its translation: CAISETGTPNVFF.

V usage is TRBV4-3 and J usage is TRBJ2-4; either TRBD1 or TRBD2 may supply D (7 bases each). This CDR3 comprises 21 residues. Germline values: CDR1 LGHNA, CDR2 YSLEER. Trimming took off 0 bases at V and 0 bases at J, with 24 bases between the two ends. CDR3 coding DNA: TGCGCCAGCAGCCAAGAAGCGGGGCGAGACAGGGTAGCGGTAGCCAAAAACATTCAGTACTTC. Translated: CASSQEAGRDRVAVAKNIQYF.

The DNA for the CDR3 is TGTGCCAGCAGCGGAAGCCCCCGGGACACTGACACCAACTATGGCTACACCTTC. It yields the protein CASSGSPRDTDTNYGYTF. This chain connects TRBV9 to TRBJ1-2, with TRBD1 as a possible D gene (6 bases). The germline gives CDR1 SGDLS, CDR2 YYNGEE. The CDR3 is made up of 18 amino acids. Trimming pared 3 bases from V and 2 bases from J, leaving 23 bases between.

The rearrangement joins TRBV6-5 to TRBJ2-1; no firm D call. V lost 5 bases to trimming and J lost 4 bases, with 12 bases between them. The CDR3 consists of 14 residues. Germline CDR1 MNHEY, CDR2 SVGAGI. The CDR3 spells CASSILVGYNEQFF. The CDR3 DNA follows: TGTGCCAGCAGTATCCTAGTGGGTTACAATGAGCAGTTCTTC.

The chain employs TRBV5-3 and TRBJ2-2; D gene ambiguous. TRBV5-3 is filed as an ORF, its function uncertain. This CDR3 has 17 amino acids. V was shortened by 0 bases and J by 4 bases, with 16 bases between the two germline ends. CDR3 protein: CARSLDGLRMGTGELFF. DNA for the CDR3: TGTGCCAGAAGCTTGGACGGTCTCCGTATGGGCACCGGGGAGCTGTTTTTT.

Only a few counts were recorded for this clone. The V gene is TRBV11-2, the J gene TRBJ2-2; TRBD1 matches 8 bases. The CDR3 sequence is 15 residues long. With 5 bases clipped from V and 6 bases from J, the junction kept 8 bases outside the gene matches. Germline assignment: CDR1 SGHAT and CDR2 FQNNGV. The CDR3 sequence: CASSRGQVVSGELFF. CDR3 nucleotide sequence: TGTGCCAGCAGCCGGGGACAGGTGGTTTCCGGGGAGCTGTTTTTT.

In regard to this clone: The sample contains more than one DNA sequence encoding this CDR3. The V and J genes are TRBV2 and TRBJ1-2, with 9 bases that match TRBD1. V trimming: 9 bases; J trimming: 5 bases; junction bases outside the gene matches: 7. This CDR3 region has 13 residues. CDR1 is SNHLY, CDR2 FYNNEI, per germline. The CDR3 nucleotides read TGTGCCAGTCGGATCGGACAGGGGTATGGCTACACCTTC. Its protein product is CASRIGQGYGYTF.

The J gene is TRBJ2-5, the V gene TRBV6-6; D possibly corresponds to TRBD1 (6 bases). CDR3 length equals 15 residues. Germline CDR1 is MNHNY and CDR2 is SVGAGI (reference sequence). The ends were cut back, 2 bases at V and 2 bases at J, with 12 bases in the middle. The CDR3 is CASSYPRGGQETQYF. The CDR3, as DNA: TGTGCCAGCAGTTACCCTCGAGGGGGTCAAGAGACCCAGTACTTC.